This TCR beta chain was documented in a study of blood T cell repertoires in COVID-19. Study as a whole: There were acute and convalescent COVID-19 samples, and they came from the United States, Italy and Spain.

Original handling: Reference gene primer amplification in the assay estimated nucleated cell counts. Generated by immunoSEQ multiplex PCR, the TCRdb table keeps only in-frame clones and is missing some. V and J calls plus clone size are reproduced from that table; the DNA served to infer D and trimming. Of under 50,000 clones detected, over 75% appear once; the ten largest clones hold about two fifths. There are 14 residues in the CDR3. V lost 4 bases and J 0 bases, leaving 9 bases between the germline ends. Per germline, CDR1 SGHTA and CDR2 FQGTGA. The gene calls are TRBV7-3 and TRBJ2-5; a weak D match, TRBD1 (5 bases). This sequence was found in a man at least 80 years old with active or convalescent COVID-19. The sequenced sample was peripheral blood. The DNA of the CDR3 is TGTGCCAGCAGCTCCGGACACAACCAAGAGACCCAGTACTTC. As protein: CASSSGHNQETQYF.